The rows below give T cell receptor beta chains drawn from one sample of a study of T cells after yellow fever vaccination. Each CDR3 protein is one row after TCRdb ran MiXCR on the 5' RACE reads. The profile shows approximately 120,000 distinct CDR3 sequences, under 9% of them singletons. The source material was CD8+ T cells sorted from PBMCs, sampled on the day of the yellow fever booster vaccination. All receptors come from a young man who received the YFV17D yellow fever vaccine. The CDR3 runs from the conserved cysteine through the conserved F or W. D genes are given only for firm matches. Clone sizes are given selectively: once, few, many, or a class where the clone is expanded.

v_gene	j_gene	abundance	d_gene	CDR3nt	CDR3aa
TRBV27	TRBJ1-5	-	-	TGTGCCAGCAGTTTATCGCCGAGTCGAGATCAGCCCCAGCATTTT	CASSLSPSRDQPQHF
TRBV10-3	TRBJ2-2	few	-	TGTGCCATCAGTGATCGGACCACCCCAACCGGGGAGCTGTTTTTT	CAISDRTTPTGELFF
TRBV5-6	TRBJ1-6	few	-	TGTGCCAGCAGCTTGGACGGATACTATAATTCACCCCTCCACTTT	CASSLDGYYNSPLHF
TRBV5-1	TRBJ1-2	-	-	TGCGCCAGCAGCTGGAGGGAACCCCACTATGGCTACACCTTC	CASSWREPHYGYTF
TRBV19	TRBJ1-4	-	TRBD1	TGTGCCAGTAGTAGTCTGGGGGGACAGGTGAAAGAAAAACTGTTTTTT	CASSSLGGQVKEKLFF
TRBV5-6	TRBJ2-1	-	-	TGTGCCAGCAGCTTCGGGATTGAGCAGTTCTTC	CASSFGIEQFF
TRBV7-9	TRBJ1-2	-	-	TGTGCCAGCAGCTTAGCGCTCCGGAGTTCTGATGGCTACACCTTC	CASSLALRSSDGYTF
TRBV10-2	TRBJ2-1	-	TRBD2	TGCGCCAGCAGTGATCGGACTAGCGGATACAATGAGCAGTTCTTC	CASSDRTSGYNEQFF
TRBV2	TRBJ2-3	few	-	TGTGCCAGCAGTGAAGGACCCGTGACGCAGTATTTT	CASSEGPVTQYF
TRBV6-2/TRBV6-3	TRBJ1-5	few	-	TGTGCCAGCAGTCTGACGGGGGCCAATCAGCCCCAGCATTTT	CASSLTGANQPQHF
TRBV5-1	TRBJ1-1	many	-	TGCGCCAGCAGCGAAGAGACAGTGGGGGAGCCTGAAGCTTTCTTT	CASSEETVGEPEAFF
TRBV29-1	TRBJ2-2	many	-	TGCAGCGTTGAGTGGGGCAGGGGGGCCCCCGGGGAGCTGTTTTTT	CSVEWGRGAPGELFF
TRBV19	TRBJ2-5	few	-	TGTGCCAGTTCGAAGTTTTGGGGGGCCCAAGAGACCCAGTACTTC	CASSKFWGAQETQYF
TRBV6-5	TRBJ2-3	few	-	TGTGCCAGCAGTTACTCGTCCCGTAGGTCAGATACGCAGTATTTT	CASSYSSRRSDTQYF
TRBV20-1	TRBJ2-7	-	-	TGCAGTGCTAGACCGGGTCTCCCCCTCTACGAGCAGTACTTC	CSARPGLPLYEQYF
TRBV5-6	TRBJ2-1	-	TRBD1	TGTGCCAGCAGCTGGACAGGGTCTGTTTTTTCCTACAATGAGCAGTTCTTC	CASSWTGSVFSYNEQFF
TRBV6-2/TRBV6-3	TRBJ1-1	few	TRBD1	TGTGCCAGCAGTGACCTGGACAGGCGAAAGAACACTGAAGCTTTCTTT	CASSDLDRRKNTEAFF
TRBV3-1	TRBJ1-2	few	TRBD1	TGTGCCAGCAGACGAACAGGGGGCGTCCTAGACTATGGCTACACCTTC	CASRRTGGVLDYGYTF
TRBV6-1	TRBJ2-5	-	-	TGTGCCAGCAGTGAATTGGCCAGGGGAGAGACCCAGTACTTC	CASSELARGETQYF
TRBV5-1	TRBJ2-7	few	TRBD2	TGCGCCAGCAGCTCAGGACTAGCGGGGCGAGCCTCGCTTTCCTACGAGCAGTACTTC	CASSSGLAGRASLSYEQYF
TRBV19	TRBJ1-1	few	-	TGTGCCAGTAGTGGGGCGTCCGGGACTGAAGCTTTCTTT	CASSGASGTEAFF
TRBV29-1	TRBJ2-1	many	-	TGCAGCGTTGAAAGCGGAAACAATGAGCAGTTCTTC	CSVESGNNEQFF
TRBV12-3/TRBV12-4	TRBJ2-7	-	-	TGTGCCAGCAGTCGAGGGACTTTCTACGAGCAGTACTTC	CASSRGTFYEQYF
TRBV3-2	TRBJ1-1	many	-	TGTGCCAGCAGCCTCTGTGGGGGGGGTCCAAACACTGAAGCTTTCTTT	CASSLCGGGPNTEAFF
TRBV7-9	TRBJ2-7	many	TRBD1	TGTGCCAGCAGCCCCACAGGGGCCTACGAGCAGTACTTC	CASSPTGAYEQYF
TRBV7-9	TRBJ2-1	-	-	TGTGCCAGCAGTTCCCCTATCGCCTACAATGAGCAGTTCTTC	CASSSPIAYNEQFF
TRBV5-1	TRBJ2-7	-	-	TGCGCCAGCAGCCAAAGACAGGGAGGTTTCCACGAGCAGTACTTC	CASSQRQGGFHEQYF
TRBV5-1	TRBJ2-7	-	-	TGCGCCAGCAGCAGCCTTATCGACAGCTCCTACGAGCAGTACTTC	CASSSLIDSSYEQYF
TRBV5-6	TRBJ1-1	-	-	TGTGCCAGCTTGGAAGGGTACGGGACGCCGGCTGAAGCTTTCTTT	CASLEGYGTPAEAFF
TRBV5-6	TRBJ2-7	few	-	TGTGCCAGCAGCCGGACAAGTTACGAGCAGTACTTC	CASSRTSYEQYF
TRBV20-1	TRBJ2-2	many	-	TGCAGTGCTAGTAGAGGGTCGAACACCGGGGAGCTGTTTTTT	CSASRGSNTGELFF
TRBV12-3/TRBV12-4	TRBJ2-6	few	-	TGTGCCAGCAGTCCCATCGATACGGGGGCCAACGTCCTGACTTTC	CASSPIDTGANVLTF
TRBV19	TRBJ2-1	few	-	TGTGCCAGTAGTATACCCCTCGGGGACTCCTACAATGAGCAGTTCTTC	CASSIPLGDSYNEQFF
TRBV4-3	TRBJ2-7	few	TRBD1	TGCGCCAGCAGCCAAGACTCGCGGGGGACAGGGGAAGTCTACGAGCAGTACTTC	CASSQDSRGTGEVYEQYF
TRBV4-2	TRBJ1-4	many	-	TGTGCCAGCAGCCAAGATCCGACCTCTCTCGAAAAACTGTTTTTT	CASSQDPTSLEKLFF
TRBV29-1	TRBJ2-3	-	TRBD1	TGCAGCGTTGAAGATCATGGGACAGACACAGATACGCAGTATTTT	CSVEDHGTDTDTQYF
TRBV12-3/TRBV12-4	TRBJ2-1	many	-	TGTGCCAGCAGCCCCCGCCCAACCAACAATGAGCAGTTCTTC	CASSPRPTNNEQFF
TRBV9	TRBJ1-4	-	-	TGTGCCAGCAGCGGACTCCGGGGAAATGAAAAACTGTTTTTT	CASSGLRGNEKLFF
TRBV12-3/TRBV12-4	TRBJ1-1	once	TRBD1	TGTGCCAGCAGAATCCGGGGACAGCCAGACACTGAAGCTTTCTTT	CASRIRGQPDTEAFF
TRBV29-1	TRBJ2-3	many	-	TGCAGCGTTGTCGGGGCAGATACGCAGTATTTT	CSVVGADTQYF
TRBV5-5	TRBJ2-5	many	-	TGTGCCAGCAGCTTGGTGACAGTAGCGGAGACCCAGTACTTC	CASSLVTVAETQYF
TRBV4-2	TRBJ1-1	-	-	TGTGCCAGCAGCCAAGAGTGGGGAACTGAAGCTTTCTTT	CASSQEWGTEAFF
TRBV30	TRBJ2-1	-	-	TGTGCCTGGAGTATGCAGGGGAGTGAGCAGTTCTTC	CAWSMQGSEQFF
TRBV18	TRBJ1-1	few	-	TGTGCCAGCTCACGATATAGTTTAATGAACACTGAAGCTTTCTTT	CASSRYSLMNTEAFF
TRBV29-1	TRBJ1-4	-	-	TGCAGCGTTGAAGAGGCAGGACTAAATGAAAAACTGTTTTTT	CSVEEAGLNEKLFF
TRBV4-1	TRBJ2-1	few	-	TGCGCCAGCAGCCAAGAGATGAGACGGCTCGCTCGAGGTGAGCAGTTCTTC	CASSQEMRRLARGEQFF
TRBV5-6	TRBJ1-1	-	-	TGTGCCAGCAGCTTGGGCGGGACGCTGAACACTGAAGCTTTCTTT	CASSLGGTLNTEAFF
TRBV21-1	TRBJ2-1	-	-	TGTGCCAGCAAAAGCCCAGGACTTGGGTCCTACAATGAGCAGTTCTTC	CASKSPGLGSYNEQFF
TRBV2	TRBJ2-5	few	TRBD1	TGTGCCAGCAGTTTGACAGGGAAAGAGACCCAGTACTTC	CASSLTGKETQYF
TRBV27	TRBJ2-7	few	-	TGTGCCAGCAGTTTATTTTCCTCCTACGAGCAGTACTTC	CASSLFSSYEQYF
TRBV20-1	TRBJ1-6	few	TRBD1	TGCAGTGCTAGAGACCGGGACAGGACCTATAATTCACCCCTCCACTTT	CSARDRDRTYNSPLHF
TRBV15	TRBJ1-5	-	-	TGTGCCACCAGCAGATCTCGACAGTTCAATCAGCCCCAGCATTTT	CATSRSRQFNQPQHF
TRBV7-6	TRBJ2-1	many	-	TGTGCCAGCAGCCCAATTACAGAGAGCTCCTACAATGAGCAGTTCTTC	CASSPITESSYNEQFF
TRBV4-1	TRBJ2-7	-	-	TGCGCCAGCAGCCCTACTCCCGGGGGCAGAAGCTCCTACGAGCAGTACTTC	CASSPTPGGRSSYEQYF